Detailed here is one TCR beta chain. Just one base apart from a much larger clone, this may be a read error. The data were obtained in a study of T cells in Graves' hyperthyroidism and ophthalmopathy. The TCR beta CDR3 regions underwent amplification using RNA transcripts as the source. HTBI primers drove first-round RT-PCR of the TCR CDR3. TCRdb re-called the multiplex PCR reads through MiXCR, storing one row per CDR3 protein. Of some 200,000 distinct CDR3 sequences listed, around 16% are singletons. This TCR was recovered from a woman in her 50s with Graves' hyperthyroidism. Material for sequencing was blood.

The CDR3 coding sequence is TGTGCCAGCAGCGCGGAGCCTGACAGGGCCGATGAGCAGTTCTTC. The encoded protein is CASSAEPDRADEQFF. The gene calls are TRBV5-6 and TRBJ2-1; TRBD1 aligns across 7 bases. There are 15 residues in the CDR3. Trimming removed 4 bases from V and 8 bases from J; junction bases left unmatched: 12. Germline V gene data show CDR1 as SGHDT and CDR2 as YYEEEE.